This T cell receptor beta chain was sequenced during a study of regulatory T cells in long-lasting Graves disease (dated by TCRdb to 2020 to 2023). Regarding the research as a whole: Persistent Graves' disease was defined as antithyroid drug treatment for over 5 years with persistently positive TSH receptor autoantibodies. Patients with persistent Graves' disease were compared with patients with newly diagnosed Graves' disease using TCR sequencing and RNA sequencing of peripheral blood. The study was registered as a clinical trial and conducted in China. A total of around 33 samples underwent TCR sequencing, from around 13 patients with persistent Graves' disease and approximately 20 patients with newly diagnosed Graves' disease. Persistent Graves' disease patients in the clinical cohort had taken antithyroid drugs for roughly ten years on average. What the study reported, not specific to this receptor: Persistent Graves' disease patients showed lower TCR Shannon entropy and fewer highly expanded clones than newly diagnosed patients, suggesting clonal expansion. The small sample size was acknowledged by the authors as a limitation that may reduce accuracy. Persistent patients shared more public clonotypes among themselves (around 3,000) than newly diagnosed patients did (approximately 900). Only the TCR beta chain was sequenced and analyzed. Because the primary lesion, thyroid tissue, could not be accessed, the study looked at peripheral blood alone.

This clonotype was detected only a few times. Its cognate antigen has yet to be identified. This may come from a read error, since a much larger clone is one base off. The meaning of the sample's time point label: persistent/refractory GD, antithyroid drugs over 5 years with positive TRAb. For both TCR sequencing and RNA sequencing, RNA was extracted from PBMCs using TRIzol. Graves' disease was diagnosed according to American Thyroid Association guidelines. Recruitment of patients was carried out at an endocrinology department in Xi'an, China. Each patient gave 7.5 to 10 milliliters of peripheral blood, collected in an EDTA anticoagulant tube. Ficoll Paque Plus density gradient separation was used to isolate PBMCs, and no further T cell sorting was performed. An Agilent 2100 Bioanalyzer and agarose gel were used to check RNA quality, while a NanoDrop 2000 measured RNA concentration. The method was multiplex PCR. The sequencer was an Illumina HiSeq 4000. CDR3 regions were amplified by Arm-PCR with iRepertoire HTBI primers to construct TCR beta libraries. Gel purification was performed on PCR products prior to sequencing. For the original study's pipeline: A total of around 66 TRBV and approximately 13 TRBJ segments were identified across samples and were used for gene usage analysis of CDR3 amino acid clonotypes. COPE and FqMerger were used to merge the filtered high-quality paired reads into contigs. Contigs were aligned with BLAST to IMGT TRBV, TRBD and TRBJ reference genes, and CDR3 was defined per IMGT. Clonotypes above 0.1% frequency were classified as highly expanded clones. Repertoire diversity was measured by Shannon entropy, and V-J evenness by the Gini coefficient. Clonotypes shared by more than one individual were considered public. In-frame beta chains were kept once TCRdb had trimmed the public reads at Q25 with fastp and called clones with MiXCR. All rows with the same CDR3 protein become a single entry with the most common DNA and genes. TCRdb assigned the V and J calls; the authors' analysis was not used. This sample comprises roughly 300,000 distinct CDR3 sequences, 20% of them detected only once. The ten most abundant clones make up 25% to 30% of the sample.

The starting material was peripheral blood mononuclear cells (PBMCs), obtained when the disease was refractory, from a patient treated with antithyroid drugs. The receptor's source is a female donor with Graves disease.

The DNA sequence is given as TGTGCCAGCAGCCGTTGGGCTGAAGCTTCCTTT. Translated, this gives CASSRWAEASF. The rearranged segments are TRBV12-3 or TRBV12-4 and TRBJ1-1; the D gene cannot be resolved reliably. Taken from cysteine to phenylalanine, the CDR3 has 11 residues. Just CDR3 DNA is preserved here, 33 bases in frame from base 1.